This T cell receptor beta chain was retrieved from a study of shared clonotypes between healthy human individuals. The V gene lost 0 bases and the J gene lost 3 bases, with 12 bases spanning the gap. Germline lookup yields CDR1 MNHNS and CDR2 SASEGT. The CDR3 is 15 residues long. TCRdb keeps only in-frame clones here, not all; method: immunoSEQ multiplex PCR. In the table there are some 2,400,000 clones, 90% to 96% of which are singletons. The V and J genes are TRBV6-1 and TRBJ2-7; possibly TRBD1 for D (5 bases). This TCR was sampled from a man younger than 35 in good health. The sequencing input was naive CD4+ T cells sorted from blood. Subset denoted: CD45RA+ positively selected. CDR3 bases: TGTGCCAGCAGTGAAGCCAGGGTTGCCGTCTACGAGCAGTACTTC. Its translation: CASSEARVAVYEQYF.